This T cell receptor beta chain is from a study of identical twins. Study-level results: Beta out-of-frame sequences showed weaker excess twin sharing.

In TCRdb, the 5' RACE reads were re-called with MiXCR into one record per CDR3 protein. Of more than 400,000 distinct CDR3 sequences in the sample, nearly 15% were seen once. Comments on this clonotype: The antigen is unknown.

The CDR3 contains 14 residues. The V end lost 1 base, the J end lost 4 bases, and 10 bases lay between the germline ends. Germline V gene data show CDR1 as MGHRA and CDR2 as YSYEKL. These sequences were also reported in another study, on yellow fever vaccine responses in identical twins.

Sequenced input: CD4+ T cells sorted from blood. This clonotype originated in a woman younger than 35 in good health. This chain uses TRBV4-1 with TRBJ2-5; no definite D call. The CDR3: CASSQVASIETQYF. The CDR3 coding sequence is TGCGCCAGCAGCCAAGTTGCTAGTATAGAGACCCAGTACTTC.